The 5 T cell receptor beta chains below all came from one sample that was sequenced in a study of blood T cell repertoires in COVID-19. Profiling relied on immunoSEQ multiplex PCR, and the TCRdb table lists in-frame clones only, not all of them. The table lists about 71,000 clones, 80% to 95% of them singletons. What was sequenced was peripheral blood. The receptors come from a woman older than 75 with acute or convalescent COVID-19.

Of note for this clone: Other nucleotide sequences in the sample specify the same CDR3. The genes are TRBV20-1 and TRBJ2-1; possible D gene TRBD1, 5 bases. V was cut by 1 base and J by 9 bases, with 7 bases left in between. The CDR3 is 11 amino acids. Germline V lookup: CDR1 DFQATT, CDR2 SNEGSKA (reference sequence). This CDR3 reads CSARGRGEQFF. For the CDR3, the DNA is TGCAGTGCTAGAGGAAGGGGTGAGCAGTTCTTC.

V gene TRBV5-1 combines with J gene TRBJ2-7, with 9 bases that match TRBD1. CDR3 length equals 17 residues. The germline V gene encodes CDR1 SGHRS and CDR2 YFSETQ. Trimming at V came to 4 bases and at J to 0 bases, leaving 11 bases not matched to a gene. The CDR3: CASSKNSGQGSSYEQYF. The CDR3 bases are TGCGCCAGCAGCAAAAATAGCGGACAGGGGAGCTCCTACGAGCAGTACTTC. The full variable domain, its missing parts supplied by reference TRBV5-1 and TRBJ2-7, is KAGVTQTPRYLIKTRGQQVTLSCSPISGHRSVSWYQQTPGQGLQFLFEYFSETQRNKGNFPGRFSGRQFSNSRSEMNVSTLELGDSALYLCASSKNSGQGSSYEQYFGPGTRLTVT.

This clone has just a few counts. The chain is built from TRBV5-5 and TRBJ1-2, with TRBD1 as a possible D gene (6 bases). The germline gives CDR1 SGHKS, CDR2 YYEKEE (reference sequence). The CDR3 spans 16 residues. The V and J ends lost 0 bases and 4 bases respectively, with 16 bases between them. This CDR3 is CASSLGQSGTLYGYTF. CDR3 nucleotide sequence: TGTGCCAGCAGCTTGGGGCAATCCGGGACACTCTATGGCTACACCTTC.

V and J are TRBV5-1 and TRBJ2-1; 8 bases are a match to TRBD2. The V gene end was trimmed by 0 bases and the J gene end by 0 bases; junction bases not matched to a gene: 2. Per the germline V gene, CDR1 is SGHRS and CDR2 is YFSETQ. This CDR3 has 16 amino acids. CDR3 region: CASSLEGLGSYNEQFF. The CDR3 bases are TGCGCCAGCAGCTTGGAGGGACTAGGCTCCTACAATGAGCAGTTCTTC.

The chain couples TRBV10-3 to TRBJ2-5; TRBD2 agrees at 9 bases. The ends lost 0 bases at V and 5 bases at J; junction bases unmatched: 10. The CDR3 runs to 17 residues. Per the germline V gene, CDR1 is ENHRY and CDR2 is SYGVKD. The CDR3 here is CAISESTAGGGFETQYF. The CDR3 DNA reads TGTGCCATCAGTGAGTCGACAGCGGGAGGTGGATTTGAGACCCAGTACTTC.